These T cell receptor beta chains were read from a single sample in a study of CDR3 diversity in severe acne. Via MiXCR, TCRdb re-called the PCR reads, giving one row per CDR3 protein. The sample includes about 97,000 distinct CDR3 sequences, more than 45% seen only once; the top ten take around 12%. The sequenced sample was blood. The origin of the receptors is a male donor with acne. Each CDR3 is given with its conserved first and last residue. D genes are given only for firm matches. Expanded clones get a size class; other rows say once, few or many, or leave the size out.

- TRBJ2-5 TRBV4-1 TRBD2 TGCGCCAGCAGCCCAGTAGCGGGAGGTGAGACCCAGTACTTC CASSPVAGGETQYF
many TRBJ1-3 TRBV2 TRBD1 TGTGCCAGCAGTGAGCGACAGGGTTCTGGAAACACCATATATTTT CASSERQGSGNTIYF
medium-sized TRBJ1-6 TRBV12-3/TRBV12-4 - TGTGCCAGCAGTTTTCAGGGGCCCGATTCACCCCTCCACTTT CASSFQGPDSPLHF
- TRBJ1-4 TRBV25-1 - TGTGCCAGCACGAAGGGGCCTAATGAAAAACTGTTTTTT CASTKGPNEKLFF
- TRBJ1-2 TRBV29-1 - TGCAGTGCGCCTGGGACTGACTATGGCTACACCTTC CSAPGTDYGYTF
- TRBJ2-2 TRBV2 - TGTGCCAGCAGTGACCCCTTTTTGGGAGCCGGGGAGCTGTTTTTT CASSDPFLGAGELFF
many TRBJ1-3 TRBV5-1 - TGCGCCAGCCGACCGGGCCACTCTGGAAACACCATATATTTT CASRPGHSGNTIYF
many TRBJ2-5 TRBV2 - TGTGCCAGCAGTGTTTGGGGGGAAGAGACCCAGTACTTC CASSVWGEETQYF
- TRBJ2-7 TRBV5-4 - TGTGCCAGCAGCTTGTTGTACTCGGCCGACTACGAGCAGTACTTC CASSLLYSADYEQYF
- TRBJ2-5 TRBV12-3/TRBV12-4 TRBD2 TGTGCCAGCAGTTTAGCTGGCGGGAGACGAGAGACCCAGTACTTC CASSLAGGRRETQYF
- TRBJ2-2 TRBV10-3 TRBD2 TGTGCCATCAGCGCGTTGGGGACTAGCGGGAGTCCCGGGGAGCTGTTTTTT CAISALGTSGSPGELFF
- TRBJ1-1 TRBV19 - TGTGCCAGTCGGACATTACCCTGGGAAGCTTTCTTT CASRTLPWEAFF
many TRBJ1-2 TRBV9 - TGTGCCAGCAGCGTAGGGGAAGGTGTCTATGGCTACACCTTC CASSVGEGVYGYTF
many TRBJ2-3 TRBV6-2/TRBV6-3 - TGTGCCAGCGGCTACGGAGGAGATACGCAGTATTTT CASGYGGDTQYF
many TRBJ2-1 TRBV6-6 - TGTGCCAGCAGACTACCCGGGGATGAGCAGTTCTTC CASRLPGDEQFF
few TRBJ2-7 TRBV28 - TGTGCCAGCAGTTCCCGGGACTCGTCCTACGAGCAGTACTTC CASSSRDSSYEQYF
few TRBJ1-1 TRBV29-1 - TGCAGCGTTGCGAGTAGGACTGAAGCTTTCTTT CSVASRTEAFF
few TRBJ1-5 TRBV28 - TGTGCCAGCAGTTTTGTCGCCGGATACAATAGCAATCAGCCCCAGCATTTT CASSFVAGYNSNQPQHF
- TRBJ1-5 TRBV7-9 - TGTGCCGGCAGCTTAGGAGCGGAGTTCAATCAGCCCCAGCATTTT CAGSLGAEFNQPQHF
- TRBJ2-7 TRBV20-1 TRBD2 TGCAGTGCTAGTGAGGTAGCGGGACCCTACGAGCAGTACTTC CSASEVAGPYEQYF
once TRBJ1-2 TRBV7-9 TRBD1 TGTGCCAGCAGCTTACGGGACAGTCGCTATGGCTACACCTTC CASSLRDSRYGYTF
- TRBJ1-1 TRBV29-1 TRBD1 TGCAGCGTTGGGTTGCAGGGGGCGACTGAAGCTTTCTTT CSVGLQGATEAFF
- TRBJ2-1 TRBV5-1 - TGCGCCAGCAGCCTCCGGTACTACTACAATGAGCAGTTCTTC CASSLRYYYNEQFF
- TRBJ2-7 TRBV7-9 - TGTGCCAGCGGCCCCCGCTCCTACGAGCAGTACTTC CASGPRSYEQYF
many TRBJ2-1 TRBV13 - TGTGCCAGCAGCTTACTATTCGGAGAGGGGACAAAGCAGTTCTTC CASSLLFGEGTKQFF
many TRBJ2-1 TRBV20-1 TRBD1 TGCAGTGCTTCATTGGACAGGGATTACAATGAGCAGTTCTTC CSASLDRDYNEQFF
- TRBJ2-5 TRBV7-2 TRBD2 TGTGCTAGCAGCGGGAGGGCCGGGGAGACCCAGTACTTC CASSGRAGETQYF
many TRBJ2-3 TRBV5-1 - TGCGCCAGCAGAATCGGCGGGACGGGCACAGATACGCAGTATTTT CASRIGGTGTDTQYF
- TRBJ2-2 TRBV25-1 TRBD1 TGTGCCAGCAGCCGCCGGGACAGGGGGCTGTTTTTT CASSRRDRGLFF
once TRBJ1-1 TRBV18 - TGTGCCAGCTCTGGGGACGGGACGAGGACTGAAGCTCTCTTT CASSGDGTRTEALF
medium-sized TRBJ2-3 TRBV20-1 - TGCAGTGCTAGAGATTATGTCGGGATGACAACAGATACGCAGTATTTT CSARDYVGMTTDTQYF
few TRBJ2-5 TRBV20-1 - TGCAGACCCGCAGCAGGGCCCCAAGAGACCCAGTACTTC CRPAAGPQETQYF
- TRBJ1-6 TRBV2 TRBD1 TGTGCCAGCAGGGGACAGGGTGTGAATTCACCCCTCCACTTT CASRGQGVNSPLHF
- TRBJ2-7 TRBV5-1 TRBD2 TGCGCCAGCAGCTTTAGCGGGGCCCGGTACGGGCAGTACTTC CASSFSGARYGQYF
- TRBJ2-7 TRBV14 - TGTGCCAGCAGCCAGCCTATTTCCCCCTACGAGCAGTACTTC CASSQPISPYEQYF
medium-sized TRBJ2-1 TRBV7-9 - TGTGCCAGCAGCCGTTCGACCCAAGCCACCGATGAGCAGTTCTTC CASSRSTQATDEQFF
many TRBJ2-7 TRBV4-1 - TGCGCCAGCAGCCACCTCGACAGTTCTACCTACGAGCAGTACTTC CASSHLDSSTYEQYF
- TRBJ2-2 TRBV11-2 - TGTGCCAGCAGCCCGACGGCAGGGATCGGGGAGCTGTTTTTT CASSPTAGIGELFF
once TRBJ1-3 TRBV27 - TGTGCCGGCAAGGTGCAAGACTCTGGAAACACCATATATTTT CAGKVQDSGNTIYF
- TRBJ1-2 TRBV20-1 TRBD1 TGCAGTGCTACCGGGACAGGGTATGGCTACACCTTC CSATGTGYGYTF
few TRBJ1-5 TRBV12-3/TRBV12-4 - TGTGCCAGCAGTTTTTCAGATAATCAGCCCCAGCATTTT CASSFSDNQPQHF
- TRBJ2-1 TRBV20-1 TRBD2 TGCAGTGCTAGAGATCTAACTAGCGGGAGTTCCGATGAGCAGTTCTTC CSARDLTSGSSDEQFF
many TRBJ2-7 TRBV5-4 TRBD2 TGTGCCAGCAGCTCATCTAGCGGGAGCAACGAGCAGTACTTC CASSSSSGSNEQYF
- TRBJ1-4 TRBV7-3 - TGTGCCAGCAGCTTAGCCCGGGAGGCCCTTAATGAAAAACTGTTTTTT CASSLAREALNEKLFF
- TRBJ2-7 TRBV29-1 TRBD1 TGCAGCTTGGCGGGACAGGGCATCTACGAGCAGTACTTC CSLAGQGIYEQYF
once TRBJ2-3 TRBV30 - TGTGCCTGGAGGGAGGGCGCCGTAGGCACAGATACGCAGTATTTT CAWREGAVGTDTQYF
- TRBJ2-6 TRBV7-9 - TGTGCCAGCAGCTTAGATCTCGGGGCGCCGGGGGCCAACGTCCTGACTTTC CASSLDLGAPGANVLTF
- TRBJ2-7 TRBV9 - TGTGCCAGCAGCACCTCCCGGCAGGGAGCGTACGAGCAGTACTTC CASSTSRQGAYEQYF
many TRBJ2-1 TRBV20-1 - TGCAGTGCTATCCTTAGAGGAAACAACAATGAGCAGTTCTTC CSAILRGNNNEQFF
few TRBJ2-7 TRBV18 TRBD2 TGTGCCAGCTCACCACCGGGGACTAGCTACGAGCAGTACTTC CASSPPGTSYEQYF
medium-sized TRBJ2-5 TRBV5-1 TRBD2 TGCGCCAGCAGTCCGGGACTAGCGGGATGGCAAGAGACCCAGTACTTC CASSPGLAGWQETQYF
many TRBJ2-7 TRBV20-1 - TGCAGTGCTACGGGATCCTCCTACGAGCAGTACTTC CSATGSSYEQYF